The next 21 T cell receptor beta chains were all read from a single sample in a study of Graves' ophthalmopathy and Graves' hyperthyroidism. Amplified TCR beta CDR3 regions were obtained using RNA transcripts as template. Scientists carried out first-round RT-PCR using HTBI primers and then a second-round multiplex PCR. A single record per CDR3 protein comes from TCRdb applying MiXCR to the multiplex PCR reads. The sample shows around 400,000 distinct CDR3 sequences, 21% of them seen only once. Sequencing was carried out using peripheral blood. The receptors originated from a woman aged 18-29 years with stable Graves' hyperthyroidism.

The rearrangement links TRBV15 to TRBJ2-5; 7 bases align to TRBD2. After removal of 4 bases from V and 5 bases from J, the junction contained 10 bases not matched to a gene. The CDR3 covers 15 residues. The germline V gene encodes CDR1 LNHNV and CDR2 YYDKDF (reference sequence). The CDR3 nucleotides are TGTGCCACCAGCAAAGTTTTGGCGGGAGCTGAGACCCAGTACTTC. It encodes CATSKVLAGAETQYF.

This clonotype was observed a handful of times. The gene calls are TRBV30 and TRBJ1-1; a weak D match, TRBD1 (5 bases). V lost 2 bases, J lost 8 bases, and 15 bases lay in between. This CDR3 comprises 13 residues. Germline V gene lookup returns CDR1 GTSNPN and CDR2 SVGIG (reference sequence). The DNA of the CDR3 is TGTGCCTGGAGTTCCCGCGGGGCCAGCGAAGCTTTCTTT. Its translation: CAWSSRGASEAFF.

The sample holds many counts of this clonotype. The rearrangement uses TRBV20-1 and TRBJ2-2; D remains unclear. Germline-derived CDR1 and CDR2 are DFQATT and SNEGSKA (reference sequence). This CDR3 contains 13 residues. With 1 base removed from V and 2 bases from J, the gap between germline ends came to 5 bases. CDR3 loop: CSARVPNTGELFF. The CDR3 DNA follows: TGCAGTGCTAGAGTTCCTAACACCGGGGAGCTGTTTTTT.

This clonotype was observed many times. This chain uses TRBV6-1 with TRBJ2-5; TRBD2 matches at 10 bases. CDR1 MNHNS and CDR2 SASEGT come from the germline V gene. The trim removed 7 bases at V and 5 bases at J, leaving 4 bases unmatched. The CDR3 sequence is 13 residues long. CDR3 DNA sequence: TGTGCCAGCAACCTAGCGGGAGTGGAGACCCAGTACTTC. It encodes CASNLAGVETQYF.

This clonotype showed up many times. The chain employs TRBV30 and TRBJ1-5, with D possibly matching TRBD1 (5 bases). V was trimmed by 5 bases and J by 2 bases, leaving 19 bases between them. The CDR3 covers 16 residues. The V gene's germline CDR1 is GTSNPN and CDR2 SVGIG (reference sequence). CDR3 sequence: CAWGHSWDGGNQPQHF. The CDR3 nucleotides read TGTGCCTGGGGGCATTCATGGGACGGAGGCAATCAGCCCCAGCATTTT.

CDR3: CASSATTSGAQETQYF. The CDR3 DNA sequence: TGTGCCAGCAGCGCGACGACTAGCGGGGCACAAGAGACCCAGTACTTC. The chain carries TRBV9 and TRBJ2-5, with 11 bases matching TRBD2. CDR1 is SGDLS and CDR2 is YYNGEE in the germline V gene. The V segment lost 3 bases and the J segment 2 bases; nucleotides outside the gene matches: 6. The CDR3 sequence is 16 residues long.

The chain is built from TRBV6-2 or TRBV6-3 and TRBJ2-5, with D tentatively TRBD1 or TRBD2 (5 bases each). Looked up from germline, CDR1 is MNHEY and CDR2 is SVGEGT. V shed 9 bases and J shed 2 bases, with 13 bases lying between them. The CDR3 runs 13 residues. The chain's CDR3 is CASHGWGQETQYF. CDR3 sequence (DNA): TGTGCCAGTCACGGGTGGGGGCAAGAGACCCAGTACTTC.

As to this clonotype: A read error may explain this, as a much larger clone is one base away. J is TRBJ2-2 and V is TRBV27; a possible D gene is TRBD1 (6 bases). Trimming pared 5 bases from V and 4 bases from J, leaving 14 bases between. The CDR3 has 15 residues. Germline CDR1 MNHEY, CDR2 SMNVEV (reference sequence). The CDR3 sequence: CASSTARTATGELFF. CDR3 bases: TGTGCCAGCAGTACCGCCAGGACAGCCACCGGGGAGCTGTTTTTT.

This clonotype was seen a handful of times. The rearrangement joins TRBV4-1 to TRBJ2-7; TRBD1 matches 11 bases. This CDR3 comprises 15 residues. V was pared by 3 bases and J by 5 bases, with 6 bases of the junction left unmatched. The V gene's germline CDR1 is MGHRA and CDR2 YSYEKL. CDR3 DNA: TGCGCCAGCAGCCATAGGGACAGGGGGGGACACGAGCAGTACTTC. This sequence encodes CASSHRDRGGHEQYF.

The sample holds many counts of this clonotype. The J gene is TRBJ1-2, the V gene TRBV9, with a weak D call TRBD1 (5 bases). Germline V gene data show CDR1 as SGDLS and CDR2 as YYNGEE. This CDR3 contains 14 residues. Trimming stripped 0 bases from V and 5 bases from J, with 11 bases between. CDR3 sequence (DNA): TGTGCCAGCAGCGTAGGCCGGGCAGGGTATGGCTACACCTTC. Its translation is CASSVGRAGYGYTF.

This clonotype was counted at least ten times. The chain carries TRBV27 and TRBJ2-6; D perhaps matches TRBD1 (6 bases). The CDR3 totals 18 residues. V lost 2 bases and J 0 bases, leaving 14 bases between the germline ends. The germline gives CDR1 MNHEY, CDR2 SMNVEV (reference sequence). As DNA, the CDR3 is TGTGCCAGCAGTTTAAGGCAGGGGTTTAGCTCTGGGGCCAACGTCCTGACTTTC. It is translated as CASSLRQGFSSGANVLTF.

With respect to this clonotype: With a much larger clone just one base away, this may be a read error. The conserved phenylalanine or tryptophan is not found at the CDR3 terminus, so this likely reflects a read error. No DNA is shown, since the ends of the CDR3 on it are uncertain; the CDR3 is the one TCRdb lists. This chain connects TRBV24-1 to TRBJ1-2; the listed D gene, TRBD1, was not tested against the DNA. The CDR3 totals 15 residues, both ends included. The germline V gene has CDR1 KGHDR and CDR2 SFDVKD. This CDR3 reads CATSDSDGVWGGCTL.

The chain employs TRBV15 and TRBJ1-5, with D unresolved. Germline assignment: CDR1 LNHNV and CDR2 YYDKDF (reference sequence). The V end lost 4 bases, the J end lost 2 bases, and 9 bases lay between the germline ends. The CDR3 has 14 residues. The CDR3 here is CATSMAARNQPQHF. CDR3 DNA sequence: TGTGCCACCAGCATGGCCGCTCGCAATCAGCCCCAGCATTTT.

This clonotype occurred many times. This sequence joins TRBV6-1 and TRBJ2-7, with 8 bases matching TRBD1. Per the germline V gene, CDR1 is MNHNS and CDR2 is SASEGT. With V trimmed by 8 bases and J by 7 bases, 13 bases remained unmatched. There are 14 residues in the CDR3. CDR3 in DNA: TGTGCCAGCTTTTCGGACAGGGTTTTTGGTGAGCAGTACTTC. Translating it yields CASFSDRVFGEQYF.

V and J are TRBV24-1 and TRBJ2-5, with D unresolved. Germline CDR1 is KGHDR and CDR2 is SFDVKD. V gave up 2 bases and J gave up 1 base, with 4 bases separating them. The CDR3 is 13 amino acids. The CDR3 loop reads CATSDSAQETQYF. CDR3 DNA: TGTGCCACCAGTGATTCCGCCCAAGAGACCCAGTACTTC.

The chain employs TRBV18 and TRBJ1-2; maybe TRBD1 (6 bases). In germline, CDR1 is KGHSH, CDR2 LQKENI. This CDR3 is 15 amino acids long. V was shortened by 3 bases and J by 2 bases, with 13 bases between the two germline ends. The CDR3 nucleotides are TGTGCCAGCTCACCGCGACAGGACCACAACTATGGCTACACCTTC. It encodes CASSPRQDHNYGYTF.

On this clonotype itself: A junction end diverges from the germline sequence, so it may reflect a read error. This CDR3 reads CSALLGLAGGHHF. The CDR3 DNA reads TGCAGCGCCCTATTGGGACTAGCGGGAGGTCACCACTTC. V gene TRBV29-1 combines with J gene TRBJ2-4, with 15 positions matching TRBD2. The CDR3 runs to 13 residues. The germline V gene has CDR1 SQVTM and CDR2 ANQGSEA.

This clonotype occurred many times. CDR3 sequence (DNA): TGTGCCAGCAGGCTCGGGACTAGCGGGAACGAGCAGTACTTC. Protein product: CASRLGTSGNEQYF. The chain has TRBV2 and TRBJ2-7, with 13 bases identical to TRBD2. V was clipped by 6 bases and J by 5 bases; unmatched bases: 4. This CDR3 contains 14 residues. Germline V gives CDR1 SNHLY, CDR2 FYNNEI. The variable domain in full, completed from reference TRBV2 and TRBJ2-7, reads EPEVTQTPSHQVTQMGQEVILRCVPISNHLYFYWYRQILGQKVEFLVSFYNNEISEKSEIFDDQFSVERPDGSNFTLKIRSTKLEDSAMYFCASRLGTSGNEQYFGPGTRLTVT.

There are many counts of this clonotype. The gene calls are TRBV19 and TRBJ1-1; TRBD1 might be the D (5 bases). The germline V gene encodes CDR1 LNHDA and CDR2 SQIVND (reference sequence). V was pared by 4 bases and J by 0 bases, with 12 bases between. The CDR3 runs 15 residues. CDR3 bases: TGTGCCAGTAGTACTCCCGACAGCCTGAACACTGAAGCTTTCTTT. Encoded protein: CASSTPDSLNTEAFF.

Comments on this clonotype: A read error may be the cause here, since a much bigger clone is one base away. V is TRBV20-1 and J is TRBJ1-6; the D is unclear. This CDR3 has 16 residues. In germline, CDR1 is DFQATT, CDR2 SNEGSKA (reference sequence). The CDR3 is CSARIDKRADNSHLHF. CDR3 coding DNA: TGCAGTGCTAGAATCGACAAGAGAGCCGATAATTCACACCTCCACTTT.

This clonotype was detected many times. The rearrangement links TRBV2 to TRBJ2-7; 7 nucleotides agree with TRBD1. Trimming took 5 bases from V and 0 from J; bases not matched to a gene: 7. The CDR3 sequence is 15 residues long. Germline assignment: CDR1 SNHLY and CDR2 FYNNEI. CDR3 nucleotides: TGTGCCAGCAGTACAGGGCCAGGGGGCTCCTACGAGCAGTACTTC. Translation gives CASSTGPGGSYEQYF.